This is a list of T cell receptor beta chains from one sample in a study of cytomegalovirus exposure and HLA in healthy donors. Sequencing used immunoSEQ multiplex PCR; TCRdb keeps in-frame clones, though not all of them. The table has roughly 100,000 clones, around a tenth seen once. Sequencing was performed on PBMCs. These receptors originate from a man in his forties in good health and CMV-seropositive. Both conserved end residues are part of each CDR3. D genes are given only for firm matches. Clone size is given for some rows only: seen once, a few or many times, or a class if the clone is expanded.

CDR3aa: CASSQDRARGGSNQPQHF
CDR3nt: TGTGCCAGCAGCCAAGATCGGGCCAGGGGCGGGTCCAATCAGCCCCAGCATTTT
d_gene: NA
j_gene: TRBJ1-5
v_gene: TRBV4-2
abundance: few

CDR3aa: CASSPGGSGATQYF
CDR3nt: TGCGCCAGCAGCCCGGGGGGCTCAGGGGCTACGCAGTATTTT
d_gene: NA
j_gene: TRBJ2-3
v_gene: TRBV4-3
abundance: NA

CDR3aa: CASSSQGFPSGYTF
CDR3nt: TGTGCCAGCAGCTCCCAGGGGTTCCCAAGTGGCTACACCTTC
d_gene: NA
j_gene: TRBJ1-2
v_gene: TRBV5-4
abundance: NA

CDR3aa: CACSKGRGTDTQYF
CDR3nt: TGTGCCTGCTCCAAAGGCAGGGGTACAGATACGCAGTATTTT
d_gene: NA
j_gene: TRBJ2-3
v_gene: TRBV30
abundance: few

CDR3aa: CASGLAGTTGELFF
CDR3nt: TGTGCCAGTGGGCTAGCGGGTACCACCGGGGAGCTGTTTTTT
d_gene: TRBD2
j_gene: TRBJ2-2
v_gene: TRBV7-2
abundance: NA

CDR3aa: CASSLQGIPNYGYTF
CDR3nt: TGTGCCAGCAGCTTACAGGGGATCCCTAACTATGGCTACACCTTC
d_gene: TRBD1
j_gene: TRBJ1-2
v_gene: TRBV5-4
abundance: few

CDR3aa: CASSESPKGARSDEKLFF
CDR3nt: TGTGCCAGCAGTGAATCCCCCAAGGGGGCCCGCTCGGATGAAAAACTGTTTTTT
d_gene: TRBD1
j_gene: TRBJ1-4
v_gene: TRBV25-1
abundance: many

CDR3aa: CASGSFLTGGGEQYF
CDR3nt: TGTGCTAGTGGTTCCTTTCTTACAGGGGGAGGCGAGCAGTACTTC
d_gene: TRBD1
j_gene: TRBJ2-7
v_gene: TRBV12-5
abundance: NA

CDR3aa: CASSPRTATYEQYF
CDR3nt: TGTGCCAGCAGCCCCCGGACAGCGACCTACGAGCAGTACTTC
d_gene: NA
j_gene: TRBJ2-7
v_gene: TRBV9
abundance: NA

CDR3aa: CASSLGTGDHQPQHF
CDR3nt: TGTGCCAGCAGTTTAGGGACAGGGGATCATCAGCCCCAGCATTTT
d_gene: TRBD1
j_gene: TRBJ1-5
v_gene: TRBV27
abundance: NA

CDR3aa: CATRDSSFRTDTQYF
CDR3nt: TGTGCCACTCGGGACAGTTCTTTTCGCACAGATACGCAGTATTTT
d_gene: TRBD1
j_gene: TRBJ2-3
v_gene: TRBV19
abundance: few

CDR3aa: CASSYSIEGAEQFF
CDR3nt: TGTGCCAGCAGTTACTCGATTGAAGGAGCTGAGCAGTTCTTC
d_gene: NA
j_gene: TRBJ2-1
v_gene: TRBV6-5
abundance: few

CDR3aa: CASSVDPGGNTIYF
CDR3nt: TGTGCCAGCAGTGTGGATCCGGGTGGAAACACCATATATTTT
d_gene: NA
j_gene: TRBJ1-3
v_gene: TRBV6-1
abundance: NA

CDR3aa: CASSPIGTVMNTEAFF
CDR3nt: TGTGCCAGCAGTCCTATTGGGACAGTCATGAACACTGAAGCTTTCTTT
d_gene: TRBD1
j_gene: TRBJ1-1
v_gene: TRBV27
abundance: NA

CDR3aa: CASKTGQGYGYTF
CDR3nt: TGTGCCAGCAAAACGGGACAGGGGTATGGCTACACCTTC
d_gene: TRBD1
j_gene: TRBJ1-2
v_gene: TRBV6-5
abundance: NA

CDR3aa: CASWTSGDSGELFF
CDR3nt: TGTGCCAGTTGGACTAGCGGGGACAGCGGGGAGCTGTTTTTT
d_gene: NA
j_gene: TRBJ2-2
v_gene: TRBV21-1
abundance: few

CDR3aa: CASGTAGYGYTF
CDR3nt: TGTGCCAGTGGTACAGCGGGCTATGGCTACACCTTC
d_gene: NA
j_gene: TRBJ1-2
v_gene: TRBV19
abundance: NA

CDR3aa: CASRSSGYEQYF
CDR3nt: TGCGCCAGCAGGTCTAGCGGGTACGAGCAGTACTTC
d_gene: TRBD2
j_gene: TRBJ2-7
v_gene: TRBV10-2
abundance: few

CDR3aa: CASRTSGTYEQYF
CDR3nt: TGTGCCAGCAGAACTAGCGGAACCTACGAGCAGTACTTC
d_gene: TRBD2
j_gene: TRBJ2-7
v_gene: TRBV14
abundance: once

CDR3aa: CASSEYAGSQETQYF
CDR3nt: TGTGCCAGCAGTGAATATGCCGGGTCCCAAGAGACCCAGTACTTC
d_gene: NA
j_gene: TRBJ2-5
v_gene: TRBV6-1
abundance: NA

CDR3aa: CASSGKKGTGQGGYTF
CDR3nt: TGTGCCAGCAGTGGGAAAAAAGGGACAGGGCAAGGTGGCTACACCTTC
d_gene: TRBD1
j_gene: TRBJ1-2
v_gene: TRBV6-1
abundance: few

CDR3aa: CASSLASWFNEQFF
CDR3nt: TGTGCCAGCAGTTTAGCGAGTTGGTTTAATGAGCAGTTCTTC
d_gene: NA
j_gene: TRBJ2-1
v_gene: TRBV27
abundance: few

CDR3aa: CASSLLPGQNEKLFF
CDR3nt: TGTGCCAGCAGTTTACTTCCGGGTCAGAATGAAAAACTGTTTTTT
d_gene: NA
j_gene: TRBJ1-4
v_gene: TRBV6-1
abundance: many

CDR3aa: CASSPEGGLAGTGELFF
CDR3nt: TGTGCCAGCTCACCGGAAGGGGGACTAGCGGGGACCGGGGAGCTGTTTTTT
d_gene: TRBD2
j_gene: TRBJ2-2
v_gene: TRBV18
abundance: NA

CDR3aa: CASSSGQGPYNEQFF
CDR3nt: TGTGCCAGCAGTAGCGGACAGGGCCCCTACAATGAGCAGTTCTTC
d_gene: TRBD1
j_gene: TRBJ2-1
v_gene: TRBV6-5
abundance: NA

CDR3aa: CATSGTSGDTDTQYF
CDR3nt: TGTGCCACCAGTGGGACTAGCGGAGACACAGATACGCAGTATTTT
d_gene: TRBD2
j_gene: TRBJ2-3
v_gene: TRBV15
abundance: NA

CDR3aa: CASRTGVPNEKLFF
CDR3nt: TGTGCCAGTAGGACAGGGGTCCCTAATGAAAAACTGTTTTTT
d_gene: TRBD1
j_gene: TRBJ1-4
v_gene: TRBV19
abundance: few

CDR3aa: CASSLTNNRGDEQYF
CDR3nt: TGTGCCAGCAGTTTAACAAACAACAGGGGGGACGAGCAGTACTTC
d_gene: TRBD1
j_gene: TRBJ2-7
v_gene: TRBV27
abundance: NA

CDR3aa: CASSVGLEQFF
CDR3nt: TGTGCCAGCAGCGTAGGACTTGAGCAGTTCTTC
d_gene: NA
j_gene: TRBJ2-1
v_gene: TRBV7-9
abundance: few

CDR3aa: CASSLRTGNTGELFF
CDR3nt: TGTGCCAGCAGCTTACGGACAGGGAACACCGGGGAGCTGTTTTTT
d_gene: TRBD1
j_gene: TRBJ2-2
v_gene: TRBV5-4
abundance: few

CDR3aa: CASSSVDRTGQSLASSWAKNIQYF
CDR3nt: TGTGCCAGCAGCTCAGTGGACCGGACAGGACAATCTTTAGCGTCGTCCTGGGCCAAAAACATTCAGTACTTC
d_gene: TRBD1
j_gene: TRBJ2-4
v_gene: TRBV7-1
abundance: NA

CDR3aa: CAGLGGEETQYF
CDR3nt: TGTGCCGGCCTGGGGGGTGAGGAGACCCAGTACTTC
d_gene: NA
j_gene: TRBJ2-5
v_gene: TRBV2
abundance: few

CDR3aa: CASSRGENYEQYF
CDR3nt: TGCGCCAGCAGTCGGGGGGAAAACTACGAGCAGTACTTC
d_gene: TRBD2
j_gene: TRBJ2-7
v_gene: TRBV4-1
abundance: NA

CDR3aa: CASRAVWKFF
CDR3nt: TGTGCCAGCAGAGCGGTTTGGAAGTTCTTC
d_gene: NA
j_gene: TRBJ2-1
v_gene: TRBV9
abundance: few

CDR3aa: CASHRTGNSNTGELFF
CDR3nt: TGCGCCAGCCATCGAACAGGGAACTCGAACACCGGGGAGCTGTTTTTT
d_gene: NA
j_gene: TRBJ2-2
v_gene: TRBV4-1
abundance: few

CDR3aa: CASSPDRVTDNEQFF
CDR3nt: TGTGCCAGCAGCCCGGACAGGGTTACTGACAATGAGCAGTTCTTC
d_gene: TRBD1
j_gene: TRBJ2-1
v_gene: TRBV5-6
abundance: few

CDR3aa: CASSLANREGFDEQYF
CDR3nt: TGCGCCAGCAGCTTGGCCAATCGGGAGGGCTTCGACGAGCAGTACTTC
d_gene: TRBD2
j_gene: TRBJ2-7
v_gene: TRBV5-1
abundance: NA

CDR3aa: CASSSRDSPYEQYF
CDR3nt: TGTGCCAGCAGCTCCCGGGACAGCCCCTACGAGCAGTACTTC
d_gene: TRBD1
j_gene: TRBJ2-7
v_gene: TRBV5-4
abundance: few

CDR3aa: CASSLGTGGLPYEQYF
CDR3nt: TGTGCCAGCAGCTTAGGAACAGGGGGCCTCCCCTACGAGCAGTACTTC
d_gene: TRBD1
j_gene: TRBJ2-7
v_gene: TRBV7-6
abundance: NA

CDR3aa: CAISATSGRTQETQYF
CDR3nt: TGTGCCATCAGTGCAACTAGCGGGCGGACCCAAGAGACCCAGTACTTC
d_gene: TRBD2
j_gene: TRBJ2-5
v_gene: TRBV10-3
abundance: NA

CDR3aa: CASSLVSGSAYEQYF
CDR3nt: TGTGCCAGCAGTCTAGTTAGCGGGAGCGCCTACGAGCAGTACTTC
d_gene: TRBD2
j_gene: TRBJ2-7
v_gene: TRBV6-6
abundance: NA

CDR3aa: CASSPDGQGRTDTQYF
CDR3nt: TGCGCCAGCAGCCCAGATGGACAGGGTAGAACAGATACGCAGTATTTT
d_gene: TRBD1
j_gene: TRBJ2-3
v_gene: TRBV5-1
abundance: NA

CDR3aa: CASSQAVGTGGLNTEAFF
CDR3nt: TGTGCCAGCAGCCAAGCAGTAGGGACAGGGGGCCTGAACACTGAAGCTTTCTTT
d_gene: TRBD1
j_gene: TRBJ1-1
v_gene: TRBV14
abundance: NA

CDR3aa: CASSVEWTVETQYF
CDR3nt: TGTGCCAGCAGCGTAGAATGGACAGTAGAGACCCAGTACTTC
d_gene: NA
j_gene: TRBJ2-5
v_gene: TRBV9
abundance: NA

CDR3aa: CASSLEGTYGYTF
CDR3nt: TGTGCCAGCAGCTTAGAGGGGACATATGGCTACACCTTC
d_gene: NA
j_gene: TRBJ1-2
v_gene: TRBV7-2
abundance: few

CDR3aa: CASSQEFQGGLAKNIQYF
CDR3nt: TGCGCCAGCAGCCAAGAGTTCCAGGGGGGTCTAGCCAAAAACATTCAGTACTTC
d_gene: NA
j_gene: TRBJ2-4
v_gene: TRBV4-1
abundance: NA

CDR3aa: CASSLVADSGNTIYF
CDR3nt: TGCGCCAGCAGCTTGGTGGCAGACTCTGGAAACACCATATATTTT
d_gene: NA
j_gene: TRBJ1-3
v_gene: TRBV5-1
abundance: few

CDR3aa: CTSKRGVGPTDTQYF
CDR3nt: TGTACCTCCAAGCGGGGGGTAGGCCCGACAGATACGCAGTATTTT
d_gene: TRBD2
j_gene: TRBJ2-3
v_gene: TRBV2
abundance: few

CDR3aa: CASSLPGWDEQYF
CDR3nt: TGCGCCAGCAGCTTACCGGGTTGGGACGAGCAGTACTTC
d_gene: NA
j_gene: TRBJ2-7
v_gene: TRBV4-1
abundance: few

CDR3aa: CASSASRAYEQYF
CDR3nt: TGTGCCAGCAGCGCCTCGAGGGCCTACGAGCAGTACTTC
d_gene: NA
j_gene: TRBJ2-7
v_gene: TRBV7-6
abundance: NA

CDR3aa: CASSTREATSAEAFF
CDR3nt: TGTGCCAGTAGTACCCGGGAGGCAACAAGCGCTGAAGCTTTCTTT
d_gene: NA
j_gene: TRBJ1-1
v_gene: TRBV19
abundance: few

CDR3aa: CASSLSLMLGGTGELFF
CDR3nt: TGTGCCAGCAGTTTATCGTTAATGTTGGGGGGCACCGGGGAGCTGTTTTTT
d_gene: NA
j_gene: TRBJ2-2
v_gene: TRBV27
abundance: few

CDR3aa: CASSFGGGGYTF
CDR3nt: TGTGCCAGCAGCTTCGGCGGGGGGGGCTACACCTTC
d_gene: NA
j_gene: TRBJ1-2
v_gene: TRBV5-6
abundance: NA

CDR3aa: CASSELAGNQETQYF
CDR3nt: TGTGCCAGCAGTGAACTGGCAGGAAACCAAGAGACCCAGTACTTC
d_gene: NA
j_gene: TRBJ2-5
v_gene: TRBV6-1
abundance: NA

CDR3aa: CSAPQQHGYTF
CDR3nt: TGCAGTGCACCCCAACAGCATGGCTACACCTTC
d_gene: NA
j_gene: TRBJ1-2
v_gene: TRBV20-1
abundance: few

CDR3aa: CASSQSGGIIEQFF
CDR3nt: TGTGCCAGCAGCCAAAGCGGAGGGATCATTGAGCAGTTCTTC
d_gene: NA
j_gene: TRBJ2-1
v_gene: TRBV14
abundance: few

CDR3aa: CASSVDRGANEKLFF
CDR3nt: TGTGCCAGCAGCGTCGACAGGGGCGCTAATGAAAAACTGTTTTTT
d_gene: TRBD1
j_gene: TRBJ1-4
v_gene: TRBV9
abundance: few